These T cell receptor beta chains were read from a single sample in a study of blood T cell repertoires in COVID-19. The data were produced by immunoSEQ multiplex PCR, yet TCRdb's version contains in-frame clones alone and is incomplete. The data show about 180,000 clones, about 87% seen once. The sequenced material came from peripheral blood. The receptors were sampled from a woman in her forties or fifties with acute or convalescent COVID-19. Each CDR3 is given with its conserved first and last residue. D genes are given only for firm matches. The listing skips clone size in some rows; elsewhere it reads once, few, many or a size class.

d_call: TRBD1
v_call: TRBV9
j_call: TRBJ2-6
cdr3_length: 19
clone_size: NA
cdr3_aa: CASSVAPGQGFSGANVLTF
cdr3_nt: TGTGCCAGCAGCGTAGCCCCGGGACAGGGGTTCTCTGGGGCCAACGTCCTGACTTTC

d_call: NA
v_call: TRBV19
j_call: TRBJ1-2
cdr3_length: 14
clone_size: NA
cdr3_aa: CASSITGGRYGYTF
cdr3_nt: TGTGCCAGTAGTATCACCGGGGGGAGGTATGGCTACACCTTC

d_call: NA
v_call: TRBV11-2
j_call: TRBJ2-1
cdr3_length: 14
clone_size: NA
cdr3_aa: CASKPTRGVDEQFF
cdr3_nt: TGTGCCAGCAAGCCAACCAGGGGGGTGGATGAGCAGTTCTTC

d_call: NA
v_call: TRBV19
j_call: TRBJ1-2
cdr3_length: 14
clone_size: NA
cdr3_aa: CASSPYQGNYGYTF
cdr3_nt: TGTGCCAGTAGTCCTTACCAGGGAAACTATGGCTACACCTTC

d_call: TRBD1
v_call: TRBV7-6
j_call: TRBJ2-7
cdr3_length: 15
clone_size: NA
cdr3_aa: CASSLAAGGSYEQYF
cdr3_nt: TGTGCCAGCAGCTTAGCGGCAGGGGGCAGCTACGAGCAGTACTTC

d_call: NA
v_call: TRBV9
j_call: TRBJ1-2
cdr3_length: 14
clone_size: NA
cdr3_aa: CASSVGQGGYGYTF
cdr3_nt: TGTGCCAGCAGCGTAGGGCAGGGTGGCTATGGCTACACCTTC

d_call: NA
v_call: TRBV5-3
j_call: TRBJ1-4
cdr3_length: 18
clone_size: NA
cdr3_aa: CARSFNDKGKRTNEKLFF
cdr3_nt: TGTGCCAGAAGCTTCAACGACAAGGGTAAGCGGACTAATGAAAAACTGTTTTTT

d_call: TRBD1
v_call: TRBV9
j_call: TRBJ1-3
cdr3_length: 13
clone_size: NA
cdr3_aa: CASSVTGENTIYF
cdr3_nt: TGTGCCAGCAGCGTTACAGGGGAGAACACCATATATTTT

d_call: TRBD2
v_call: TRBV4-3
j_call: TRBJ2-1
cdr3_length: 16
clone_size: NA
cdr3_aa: CASSQDLAGENNEQFF
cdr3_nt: TGCGCCAGCAGCCAAGATCTAGCGGGAGAGAACAATGAGCAGTTCTTC

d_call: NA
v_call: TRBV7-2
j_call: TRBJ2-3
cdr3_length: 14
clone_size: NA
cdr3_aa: CASSQSTSTDTQYF
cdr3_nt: TGTGCCAGCAGTCAATCCACTAGCACAGATACGCAGTATTTT

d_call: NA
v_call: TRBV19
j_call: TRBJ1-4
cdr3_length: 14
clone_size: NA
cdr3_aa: CASSIQDSNEKLFF
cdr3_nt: TGTGCCAGTAGTATACAGGACTCTAATGAAAAACTGTTTTTT

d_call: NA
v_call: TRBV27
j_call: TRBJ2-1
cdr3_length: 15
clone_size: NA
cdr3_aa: CASSLGGNSYNEQFF
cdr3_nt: TGTGCCAGCAGTCTAGGGGGTAACTCCTACAATGAGCAGTTCTTC

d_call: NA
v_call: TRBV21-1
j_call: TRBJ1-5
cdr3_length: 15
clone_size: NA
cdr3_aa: CASSKERAPNQPQHF
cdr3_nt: TGTGCCAGCAGCAAAGAGAGGGCCCCCAATCAGCCCCAGCATTTT

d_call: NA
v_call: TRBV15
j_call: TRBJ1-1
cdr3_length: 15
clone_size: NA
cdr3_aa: CATSRIQQGGTEAFF
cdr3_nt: TGTGCCACCAGCAGAATCCAACAGGGAGGGACTGAAGCTTTCTTT

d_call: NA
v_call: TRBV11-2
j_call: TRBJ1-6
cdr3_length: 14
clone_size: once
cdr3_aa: CASSFLRDNSPLHF
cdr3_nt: TGTGCCAGCAGCTTCCTTCGAGATAATTCACCCCTCCACTTT

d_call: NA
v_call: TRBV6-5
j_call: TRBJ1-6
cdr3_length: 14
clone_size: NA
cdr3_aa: CASTRGAYNSPLHF
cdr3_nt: TGTGCCAGCACCCGGGGAGCCTATAATTCACCCCTCCACTTT

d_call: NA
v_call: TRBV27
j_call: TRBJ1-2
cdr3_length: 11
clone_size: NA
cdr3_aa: CASSEGRGYTF
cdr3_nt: TGTGCCAGCAGTGAGGGTCGAGGCTACACCTTC

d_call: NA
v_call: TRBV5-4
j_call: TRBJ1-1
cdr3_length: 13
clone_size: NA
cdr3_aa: CASSSPQGPEAFF
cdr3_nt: TGTGCCAGCAGCTCACCACAGGGACCTGAAGCTTTCTTT

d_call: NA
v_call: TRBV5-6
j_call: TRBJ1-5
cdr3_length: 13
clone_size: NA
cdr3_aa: CASSLQGTGPQHF
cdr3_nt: TGTGCCAGCAGCTTACAGGGAACAGGGCCCCAGCATTTT

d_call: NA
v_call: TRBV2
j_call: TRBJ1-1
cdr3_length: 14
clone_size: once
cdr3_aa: CASSSLGGYTEAFF
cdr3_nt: TGTGCCAGCAGTTCCCTGGGGGGTTACACTGAAGCTTTCTTT

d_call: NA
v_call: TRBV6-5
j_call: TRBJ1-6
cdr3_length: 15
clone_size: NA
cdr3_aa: CASSYEPGIGSPLHF
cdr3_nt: TGTGCCAGCAGTTACGAGCCGGGGATAGGTTCACCCCTCCACTTT

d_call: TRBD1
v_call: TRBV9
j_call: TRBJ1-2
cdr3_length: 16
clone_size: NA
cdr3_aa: CASRRGGQGANYGYTF
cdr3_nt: TGTGCCAGCAGGCGGGGAGGACAGGGAGCTAACTATGGCTACACCTTC

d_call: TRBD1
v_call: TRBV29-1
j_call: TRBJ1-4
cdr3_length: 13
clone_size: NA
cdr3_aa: CSAAGQLNEKLFF
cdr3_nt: TGCAGCGCCGCGGGACAGCTTAATGAAAAACTGTTTTTT

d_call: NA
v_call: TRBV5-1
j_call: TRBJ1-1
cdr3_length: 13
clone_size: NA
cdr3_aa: CASSFKGDTEAFF
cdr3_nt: TGCGCCAGCAGCTTTAAAGGGGACACTGAAGCTTTCTTT

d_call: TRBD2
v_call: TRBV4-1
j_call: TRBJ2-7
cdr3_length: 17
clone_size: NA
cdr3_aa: CASSQDIAGGPSYEQYF
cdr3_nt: TGCGCCAGCAGCCAAGATATTGCGGGGGGGCCGTCCTACGAGCAGTACTTC

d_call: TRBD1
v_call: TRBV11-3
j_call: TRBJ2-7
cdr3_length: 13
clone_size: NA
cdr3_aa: CASSSDRAGEQYF
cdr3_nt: TGTGCCAGCAGCTCGGACAGGGCAGGCGAGCAGTACTTC

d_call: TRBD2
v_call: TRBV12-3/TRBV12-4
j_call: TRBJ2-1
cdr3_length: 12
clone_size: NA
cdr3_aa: CASPSGGNEQFF
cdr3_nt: TGTGCCAGCCCTAGCGGGGGCAATGAGCAGTTCTTC

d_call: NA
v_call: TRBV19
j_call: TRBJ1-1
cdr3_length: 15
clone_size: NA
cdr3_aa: CASSIEGRRATEAFF
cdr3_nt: TGTGCCAGTAGTATAGAGGGGCGGCGCGCCACTGAAGCTTTCTTT

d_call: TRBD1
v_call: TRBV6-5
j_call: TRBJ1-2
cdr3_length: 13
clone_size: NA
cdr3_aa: CASSSTGRNGYTF
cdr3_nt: TGTGCCAGCAGCTCGACAGGGAGGAACGGCTACACCTTC

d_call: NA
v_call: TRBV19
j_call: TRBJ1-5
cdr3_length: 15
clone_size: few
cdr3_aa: CASSIYPQSNQPQHF
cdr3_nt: TGTGCCAGTAGTATATACCCCCAGTCGAATCAGCCCCAGCATTTT